This TCR beta chain was obtained from a study of blood T cell repertoires in COVID-19. This CDR3 has 16 amino acids. V lost 6 bases and J lost 0; bases outside the gene matches: 8. In germline, CDR1 is LNHDA, CDR2 SQIVND (reference sequence). Either two negative PCRs, clearance, or symptom resolution qualified Cohort 3 donors as recovered. Clones were sequenced by immunoSEQ multiplex PCR, and TCRdb holds only the in-frame ones, with some missing. The table records about 310,000 clones, around 90% of them present only once. The receptor was isolated from a man in his 60s who had recovered from COVID-19. The chain has TRBV19 and TRBJ2-3; 8 bases map to TRBD2. Sequencing was done on a sample of PBMCs or T cells enriched from blood (not recorded which). CDR3 nucleotide sequence: TGTGCCAGTAGCCATGGACTAGCTGAGAGCACAGATACGCAGTATTTT. The encoded protein is CASSHGLAESTDTQYF. Complete variable domain (other parts from reference TRBV19 and TRBJ2-3): DGGITQSPKYLFRKEGQNVTLSCEQNLNHDAMYWYRQDPGQGLRLIYYSQIVNDFQKGDIAEGYSVSREKKESFPLTVTSAQKNPTAFYLCASSHGLAESTDTQYFGPGTRLTVL.